This T cell receptor (beta chain) was retrieved from a study of OX40 agonist ivuxolimab in advanced cancers. Study in general: Ivuxolimab, an agonistic anti-OX40 (CD134) antibody, was given to patients. Participants, about 83% male, averaged roughly 59 years of age, ranging from roughly 23 to 90. Three individuals attained partial responses, comprising one hepatocellular carcinoma case and two cutaneous melanoma cases.

The CDR3 consists of 16 residues. CDR1 is MNHNS, CDR2 SASEGT, per germline. V lost 0 bases to trimming and J lost 4 bases, with 15 bases between them. Only in-frame clones appear in the TCRdb table, and some are missing; sequencing was by immunoSEQ multiplex PCR. The repertoire includes roughly 76,000 clones, about 79% of them detected once, and about 1% sits in the top ten. Notes on the study in general: At 0.1 to 3.0 mg/kg and by week 6, clonal expansion occurred in CD4+ and CD8+ blood T cells.

As to this clone: Its target is not known.

The chain couples TRBV6-1 to TRBJ1-2; maybe TRBD1 (6 bases). Sequenced here: CD4+ or CD8+ T cells sorted from blood, sampled in a trial of the OX40 agonist ivuxolimab. The TCR comes from an adult with an advanced solid tumor such as melanoma, head and neck, liver or kidney cancer. The CDR3: CASSEAVSQGSYGYTF. The CDR3 nucleotides read TGTGCCAGCAGTGAAGCGGTTTCCCAGGGGAGCTATGGCTACACCTTC.